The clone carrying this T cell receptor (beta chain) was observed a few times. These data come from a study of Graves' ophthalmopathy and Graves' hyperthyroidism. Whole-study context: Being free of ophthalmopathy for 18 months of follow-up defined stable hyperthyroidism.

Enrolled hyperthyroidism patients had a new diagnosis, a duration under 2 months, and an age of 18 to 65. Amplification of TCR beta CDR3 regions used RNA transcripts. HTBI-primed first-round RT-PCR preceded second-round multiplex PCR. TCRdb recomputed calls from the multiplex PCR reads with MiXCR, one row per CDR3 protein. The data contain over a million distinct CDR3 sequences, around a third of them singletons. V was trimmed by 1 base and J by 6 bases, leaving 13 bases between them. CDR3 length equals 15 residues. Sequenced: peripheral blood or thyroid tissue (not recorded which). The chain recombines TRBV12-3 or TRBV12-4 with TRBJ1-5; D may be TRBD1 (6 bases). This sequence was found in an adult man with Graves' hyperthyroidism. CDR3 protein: CASSLGRGEGQPQHF. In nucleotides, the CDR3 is TGTGCCAGCAGTTTAGGCAGGGGCGAGGGTCAGCCCCAGCATTTT.